Included here is one T cell receptor (beta chain) sequence, with context. Antigen: not known. This record comes from a study of cytomegalovirus exposure and HLA in healthy donors. The study, taken as a whole, reports: Common viral pathogens were later found to be apparently linked to several of the most significant clusters. Cytomegalovirus-associated status was assigned to about 160 TCR beta chains. Most of the TCR beta V segments (in an earlier analysis) were productive either about 87% or about 30% of the time.

The V gene's germline CDR1 is SGDLS and CDR2 YYNGEE. The CDR3 is 18 amino acids. Trimming removed 0 bases from V and 7 bases from J, with 23 bases in between. Primers for the PCR totalled 60 Vbeta and 13 Jbeta. Using immunoSEQ multiplex PCR, the repertoire was profiled, and TCRdb retains in-frame clones only, with some absent. The listing contains some 150,000 clones. Though probably carrying unrecorded immune exposures, donors were nominally healthy at sampling. This sequence originates from a woman between 18 and 30 years old in good health and CMV-seronegative. The chain combines TRBV9 with TRBJ2-1; D is possibly TRBD1 (6 bases). The sample was PBMCs. The CDR3 DNA follows: TGTGCCAGCAGCGTAGAGGGTAGCTTGGTGACAGGTCAAAATGAGCAGTTCTTC. It codes for CASSVEGSLVTGQNEQFF.